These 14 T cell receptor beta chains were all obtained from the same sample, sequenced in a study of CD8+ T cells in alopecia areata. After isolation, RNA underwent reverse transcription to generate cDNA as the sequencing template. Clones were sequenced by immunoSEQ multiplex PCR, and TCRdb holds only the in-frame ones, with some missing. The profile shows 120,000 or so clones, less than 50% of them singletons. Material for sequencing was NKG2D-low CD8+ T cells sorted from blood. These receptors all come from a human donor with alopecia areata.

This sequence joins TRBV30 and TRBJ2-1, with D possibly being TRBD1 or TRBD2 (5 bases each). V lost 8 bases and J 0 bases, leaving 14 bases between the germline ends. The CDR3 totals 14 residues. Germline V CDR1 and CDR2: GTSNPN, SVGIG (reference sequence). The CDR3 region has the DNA TGTGCCGGGTACCCTGGGGGCTCCTACAATGAGCAGTTCTTC. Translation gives CAGYPGGSYNEQFF.

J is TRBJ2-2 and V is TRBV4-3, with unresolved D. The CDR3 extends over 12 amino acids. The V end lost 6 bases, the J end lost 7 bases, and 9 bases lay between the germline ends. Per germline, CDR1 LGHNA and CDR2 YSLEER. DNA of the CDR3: TGCGCCAGCAGTGGATTAGGCGGGGAGCTGTTTTTT. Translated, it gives CASSGLGGELFF.

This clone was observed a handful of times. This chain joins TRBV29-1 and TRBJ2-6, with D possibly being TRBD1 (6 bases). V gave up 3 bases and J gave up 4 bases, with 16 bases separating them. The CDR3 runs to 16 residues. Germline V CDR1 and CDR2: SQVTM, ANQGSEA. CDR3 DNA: TGCAGCGTTGAGGCGACCCAGGGGCCCGGGGCCAACGTCCTGACTTTC. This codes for CSVEATQGPGANVLTF.

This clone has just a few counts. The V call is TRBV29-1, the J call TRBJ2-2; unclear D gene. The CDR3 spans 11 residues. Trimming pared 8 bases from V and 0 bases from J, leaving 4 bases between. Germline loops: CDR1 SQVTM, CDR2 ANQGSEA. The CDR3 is CSYTNTGELFF. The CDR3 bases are TGCAGCTATACGAACACCGGGGAGCTGTTTTTT.

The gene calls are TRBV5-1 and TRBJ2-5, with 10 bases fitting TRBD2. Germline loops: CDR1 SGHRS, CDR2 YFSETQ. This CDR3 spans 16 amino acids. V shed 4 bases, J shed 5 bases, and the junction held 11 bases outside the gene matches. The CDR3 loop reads CASSQEGLAGDETQYF. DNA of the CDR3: TGCGCCAGCAGCCAGGAAGGTCTAGCGGGAGACGAGACCCAGTACTTC.

The CDR3 DNA is TGTGCCTGGAGAGAAGTTACTAGCGGAAAACAAGAGACCCAGTACTTC. It is translated as CAWREVTSGKQETQYF. V gene TRBV30 combines with J gene TRBJ2-5, with 8 positions matching TRBD2. Unmatched junction bases numbered 11, after V lost 3 bases and J lost 2 bases. This CDR3 is built from 16 residues. Germline CDR1 is GTSNPN and CDR2 is SVGIG (reference sequence). Complete variable domain (other parts from reference TRBV30 and TRBJ2-5): SQTIHQWPATLVQPVGSPLSLECTVEGTSNPNLYWYRQAAGRGLQLLFYSVGIGQISSEVPQNLSASRPQDRQFILSSKKLLLSDSGFYLCAWREVTSGKQETQYFGPGTRLLVL.

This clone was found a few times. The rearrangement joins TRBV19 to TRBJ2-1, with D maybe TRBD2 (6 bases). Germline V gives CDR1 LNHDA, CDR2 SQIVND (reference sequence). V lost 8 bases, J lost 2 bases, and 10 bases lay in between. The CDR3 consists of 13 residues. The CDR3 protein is CASSRRAYNEQFF. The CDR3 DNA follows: TGTGCCAGTTCACGGAGGGCCTACAATGAGCAGTTCTTC.

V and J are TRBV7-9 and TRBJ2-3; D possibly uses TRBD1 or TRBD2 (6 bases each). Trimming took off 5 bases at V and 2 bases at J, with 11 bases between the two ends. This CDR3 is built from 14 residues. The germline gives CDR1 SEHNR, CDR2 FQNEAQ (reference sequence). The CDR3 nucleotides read TGTGCCAGCAGCCCTAGGGGGGTCACAGATACGCAGTATTTT. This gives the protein CASSPRGVTDTQYF.

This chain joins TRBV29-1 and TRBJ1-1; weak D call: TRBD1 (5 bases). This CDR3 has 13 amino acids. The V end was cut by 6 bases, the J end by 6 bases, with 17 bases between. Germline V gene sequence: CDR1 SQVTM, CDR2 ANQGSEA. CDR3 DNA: TGCAGCGTCCGCCGGCAGGGCAGTCCTGAAGCTTTCTTT. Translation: CSVRRQGSPEAFF.

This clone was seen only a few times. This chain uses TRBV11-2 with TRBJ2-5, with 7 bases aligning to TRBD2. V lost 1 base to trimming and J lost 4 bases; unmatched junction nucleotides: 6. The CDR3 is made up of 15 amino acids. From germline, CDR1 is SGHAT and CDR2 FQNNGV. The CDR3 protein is CASSLGYSGIETQYF. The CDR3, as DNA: TGTGCCAGCAGCTTAGGGTACAGCGGGATAGAGACCCAGTACTTC.

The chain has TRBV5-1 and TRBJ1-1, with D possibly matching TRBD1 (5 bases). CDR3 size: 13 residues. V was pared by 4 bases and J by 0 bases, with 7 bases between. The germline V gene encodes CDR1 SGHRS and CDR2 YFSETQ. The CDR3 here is CASSPRVNTEAFF. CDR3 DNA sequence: TGCGCCAGCAGCCCCAGGGTGAACACTGAAGCTTTCTTT.

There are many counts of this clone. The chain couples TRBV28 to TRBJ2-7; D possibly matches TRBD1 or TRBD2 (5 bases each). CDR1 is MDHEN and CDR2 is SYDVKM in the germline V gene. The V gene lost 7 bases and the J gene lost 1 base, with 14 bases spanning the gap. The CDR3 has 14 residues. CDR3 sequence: CASKGQGVSYEQYF. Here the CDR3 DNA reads TGTGCCAGCAAAGGGCAGGGAGTATCCTACGAGCAGTACTTC.

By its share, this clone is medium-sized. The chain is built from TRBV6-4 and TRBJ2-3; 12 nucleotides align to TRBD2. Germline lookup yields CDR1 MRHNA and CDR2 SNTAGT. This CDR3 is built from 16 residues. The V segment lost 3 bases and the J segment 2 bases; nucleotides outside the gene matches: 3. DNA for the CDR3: TGTGCCAGCAGTGAAGCTAGCGGGGGGGCCACAGATACGCAGTATTTT. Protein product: CASSEASGGATDTQYF.

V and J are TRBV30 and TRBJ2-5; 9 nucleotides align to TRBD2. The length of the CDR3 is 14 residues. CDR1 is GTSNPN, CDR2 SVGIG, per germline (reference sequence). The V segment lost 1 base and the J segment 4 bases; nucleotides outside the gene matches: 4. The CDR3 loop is CAWSAVTSGETQYF. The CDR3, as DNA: TGTGCCTGGAGTGCTGTGACTAGCGGAGAGACCCAGTACTTC.